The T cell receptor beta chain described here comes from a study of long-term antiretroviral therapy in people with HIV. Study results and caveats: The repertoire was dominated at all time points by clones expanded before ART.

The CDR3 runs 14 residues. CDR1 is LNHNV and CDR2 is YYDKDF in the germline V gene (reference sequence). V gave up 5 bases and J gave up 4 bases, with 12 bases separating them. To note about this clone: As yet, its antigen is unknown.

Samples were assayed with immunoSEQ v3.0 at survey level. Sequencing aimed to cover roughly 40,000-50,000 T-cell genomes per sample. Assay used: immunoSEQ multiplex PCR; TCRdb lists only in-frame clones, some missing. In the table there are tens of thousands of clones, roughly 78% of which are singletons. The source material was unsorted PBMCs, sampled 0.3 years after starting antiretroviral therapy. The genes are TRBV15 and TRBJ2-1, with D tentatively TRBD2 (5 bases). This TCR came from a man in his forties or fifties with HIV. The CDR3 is CATSVSGPYNEQFF. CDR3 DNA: TGTGCCACCAGCGTCAGCGGCCCGTACAATGAGCAGTTCTTC.